This T cell receptor beta chain was recorded in a study of blood T cell repertoires in COVID-19. On the study more broadly: Material from acute and convalescent COVID-19 was sourced from the United States, Italy and Spain. T cells, B-cell-depleted T cells, or PBMCs provided the cDNA or gDNA that served as material.

Followed over time, Seattle patients had been enrolled while infection was active. The CDR3 consists of 14 residues. The germline V and J ends were trimmed by 4 bases and 5 bases, with 16 bases remaining between them. Germline CDR1 is SGHNT and CDR2 is YYREEE (reference sequence). Study processing details: The assay estimated nucleated cells by amplifying reference gene primers. Data came from immunoSEQ multiplex PCR; TCRdb stores just in-frame clones and leaves some out. The DNA was the basis for D and trimming; V, J and clone size are from that table. The sample records about 350,000 clones, around 86% being singletons.

Sequencing was carried out using peripheral blood. The chain employs TRBV5-4 and TRBJ2-7, with a possible D match to TRBD2 (6 bases). This receptor was taken from a woman aged 50 to 60 with COVID-19, enrolled during active disease. The CDR3 nucleotides read TGTGCCAGCAGCCGAAAGGAGGGCGTCAACGAGCAGTACTTC. Its translation: CASSRKEGVNEQYF. Drawing the rest from reference TRBV5-4 and TRBJ2-7, the complete variable domain is ETGVTQSPTHLIKTRGQQVTLRCSSQSGHNTVSWYQQALGQGPQFIFQYYREEENGRGNFPPRFSGLQFPNYSSELNVNALELDDSALYLCASSRKEGVNEQYFGPGTRLTVT.